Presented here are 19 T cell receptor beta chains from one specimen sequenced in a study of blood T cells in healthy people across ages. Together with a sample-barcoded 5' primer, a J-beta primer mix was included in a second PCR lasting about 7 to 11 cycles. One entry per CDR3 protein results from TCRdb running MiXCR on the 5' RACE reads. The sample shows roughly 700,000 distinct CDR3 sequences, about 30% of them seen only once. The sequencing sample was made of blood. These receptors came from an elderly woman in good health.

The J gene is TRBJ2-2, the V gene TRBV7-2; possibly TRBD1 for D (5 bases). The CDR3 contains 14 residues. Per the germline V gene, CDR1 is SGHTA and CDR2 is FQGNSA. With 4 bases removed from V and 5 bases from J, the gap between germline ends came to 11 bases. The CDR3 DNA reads TGTGCCAGCAGCTCAGGGTTGGGGACCGGGGAGCTGTTTTTT. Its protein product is CASSSGLGTGELFF. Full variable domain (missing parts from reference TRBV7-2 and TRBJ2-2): GAGVSQSPSNKVTEKGKDVELRCDPISGHTALYWYRQSLGQGLEFLIYFQGNSAPDKSGLPSDRFSAERTGGSVSTLTIQRTQQEDSAVYLCASSSGLGTGELFFGEGSRLTVL.

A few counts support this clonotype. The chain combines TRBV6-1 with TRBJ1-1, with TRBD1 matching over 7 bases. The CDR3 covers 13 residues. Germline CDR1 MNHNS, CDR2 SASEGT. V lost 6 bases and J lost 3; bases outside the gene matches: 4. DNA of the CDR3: TGTGCCAGCAGGACCGACAGGGACACTGAAGCTTTCTTT. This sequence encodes CASRTDRDTEAFF.

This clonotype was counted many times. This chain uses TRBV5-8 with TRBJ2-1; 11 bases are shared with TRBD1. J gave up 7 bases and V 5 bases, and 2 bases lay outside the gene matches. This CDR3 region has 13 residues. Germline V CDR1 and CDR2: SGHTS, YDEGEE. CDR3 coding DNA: TGTGCCAGCAGGGGACAGGGGGGAAATGAGCAGTTCTTC. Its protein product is CASRGQGGNEQFF.

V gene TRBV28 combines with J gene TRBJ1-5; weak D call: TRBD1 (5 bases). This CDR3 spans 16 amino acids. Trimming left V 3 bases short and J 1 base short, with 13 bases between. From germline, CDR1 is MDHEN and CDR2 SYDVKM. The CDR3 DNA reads TGTGCCAGCAGTTTCGGGGCAGTCCTAAGCAATCAGCCCCAGCATTTT. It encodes CASSFGAVLSNQPQHF.

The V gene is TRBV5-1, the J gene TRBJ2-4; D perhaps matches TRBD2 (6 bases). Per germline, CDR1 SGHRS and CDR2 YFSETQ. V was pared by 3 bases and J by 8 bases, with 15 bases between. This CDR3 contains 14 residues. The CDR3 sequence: CASSSTGLSDIQYF. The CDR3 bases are TGCGCCAGCAGCTCCACTGGACTAAGCGACATTCAGTACTTC.

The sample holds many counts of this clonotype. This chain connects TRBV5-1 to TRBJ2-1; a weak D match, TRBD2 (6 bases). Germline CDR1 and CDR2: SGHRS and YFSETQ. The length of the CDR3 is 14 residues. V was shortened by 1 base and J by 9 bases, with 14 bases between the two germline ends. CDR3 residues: CASSLQLASAEQFF. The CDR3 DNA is TGCGCCAGCAGCTTGCAACTAGCTAGTGCTGAGCAGTTCTTC. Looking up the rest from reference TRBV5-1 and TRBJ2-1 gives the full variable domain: KAGVTQTPRYLIKTRGQQVTLSCSPISGHRSVSWYQQTPGQGLQFLFEYFSETQRNKGNFPGRFSGRQFSNSRSEMNVSTLELGDSALYLCASSLQLASAEQFFGPGTRLTVL.

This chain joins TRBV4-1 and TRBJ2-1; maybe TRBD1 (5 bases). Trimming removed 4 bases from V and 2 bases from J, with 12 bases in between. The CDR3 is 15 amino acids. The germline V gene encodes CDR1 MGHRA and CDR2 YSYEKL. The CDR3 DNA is TGCGCCAGCAGCCTCCTCGACAGCCCCTACAATGAGCAGTTCTTC. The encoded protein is CASSLLDSPYNEQFF.

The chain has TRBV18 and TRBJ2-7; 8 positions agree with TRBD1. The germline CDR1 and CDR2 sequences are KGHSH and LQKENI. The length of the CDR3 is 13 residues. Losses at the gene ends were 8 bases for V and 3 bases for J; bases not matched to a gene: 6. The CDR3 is CASTWDRFYEQYF. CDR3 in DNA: TGTGCCAGCACCTGGGACAGGTTCTACGAGCAGTACTTC.

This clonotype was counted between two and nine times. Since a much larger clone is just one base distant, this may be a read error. The CDR3 bases are TGTGCCAGCAGTATTCCAGGGACCGGGGCCAACGTCCCGACTTTC. This encodes CASSIPGTGANVPTF. The chain uses TRBV27 and TRBJ2-6, with D perhaps TRBD1 or TRBD2 (5 bases each). The CDR3 sequence is 15 residues long. The V gene's germline CDR1 is MNHEY and CDR2 SMNVEV (reference sequence).

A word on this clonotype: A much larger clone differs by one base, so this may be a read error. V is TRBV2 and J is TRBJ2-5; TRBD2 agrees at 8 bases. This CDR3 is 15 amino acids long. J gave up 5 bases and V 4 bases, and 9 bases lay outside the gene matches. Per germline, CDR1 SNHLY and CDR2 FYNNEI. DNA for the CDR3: TGTGCCAGCAGTGTAACCTCGGGGGGGAGGGAGACCCAGTACTTC. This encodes CASSVTSGGRETQYF.

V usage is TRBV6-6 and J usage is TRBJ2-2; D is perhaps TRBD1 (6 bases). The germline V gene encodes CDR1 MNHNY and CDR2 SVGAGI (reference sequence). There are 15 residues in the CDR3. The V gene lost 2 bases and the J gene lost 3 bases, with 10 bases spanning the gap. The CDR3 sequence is CASSYRDKDTGELFF. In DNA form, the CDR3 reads TGTGCCAGCAGTTACCGGGACAAAGACACCGGGGAGCTGTTTTTT.

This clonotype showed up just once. CDR3 protein: CASSQDGHLITGELFF. The CDR3 coding sequence is TGTGCCAGCAGCCAAGACGGACATTTGATCACCGGGGAGCTGTTTTTT. V and J are TRBV6-2 or TRBV6-3 and TRBJ2-2, with D tentatively TRBD1 (5 bases). Germline CDR1 reads MNHEY; CDR2 reads SVGEGT. V shed 6 bases and J shed 4 bases, with 18 bases lying between them. CDR3 length: 16 amino acids.

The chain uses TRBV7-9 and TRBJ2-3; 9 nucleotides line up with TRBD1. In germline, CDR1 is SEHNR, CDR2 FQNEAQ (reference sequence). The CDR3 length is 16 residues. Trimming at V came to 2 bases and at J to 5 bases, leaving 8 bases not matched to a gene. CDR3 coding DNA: TGTGCCAGCAGCTTAACACAGGGGGCAGGGGGAGATACGCAGTATTTT. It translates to CASSLTQGAGGDTQYF.

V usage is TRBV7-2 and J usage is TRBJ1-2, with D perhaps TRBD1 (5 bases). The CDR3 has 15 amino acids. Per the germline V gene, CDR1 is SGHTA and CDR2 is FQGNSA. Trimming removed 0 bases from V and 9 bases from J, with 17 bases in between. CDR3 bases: TGTGCCAGCAGCTTAGCGCAGGGCGGCGGGTACAGCTACACCTTC. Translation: CASSLAQGGGYSYTF.

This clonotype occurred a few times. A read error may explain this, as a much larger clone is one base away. This CDR3 reads CASSLGQGGPQFF. In DNA, the CDR3 is TGTGCCAGCAGCTTAGGGCAGGGAGGGCCGCAGTTCTTC. The chain links TRBV7-3 to TRBJ2-1; TRBD2 matches 7 bases. V dropped 2 bases and J dropped 12; count of bases not matched to a gene: 7. Germline CDR1 SGHTA, CDR2 FQGTGA. This CDR3 is built from 13 residues.

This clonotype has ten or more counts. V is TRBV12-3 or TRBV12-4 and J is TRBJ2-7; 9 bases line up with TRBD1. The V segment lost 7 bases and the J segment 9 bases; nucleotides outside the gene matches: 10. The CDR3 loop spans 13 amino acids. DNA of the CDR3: TGTGCCAGCACCCCACGGGACAGGGAGGGGCAGTACTTC. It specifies CASTPRDREGQYF.

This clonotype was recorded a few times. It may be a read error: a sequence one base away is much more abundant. CDR3 protein: CASGITSFNEQYF. DNA of the CDR3: TGTGCCAGTGGCATAACCTCTTTCAATGAGCAGTACTTC. The chain has TRBV11-3 and TRBJ2-7, with D unclear. The V end lost 9 bases, the J end lost 7 bases, and 19 bases lay between the germline ends. This CDR3 comprises 13 residues. The germline V gene encodes CDR1 SGHNT and CDR2 YENEEA.

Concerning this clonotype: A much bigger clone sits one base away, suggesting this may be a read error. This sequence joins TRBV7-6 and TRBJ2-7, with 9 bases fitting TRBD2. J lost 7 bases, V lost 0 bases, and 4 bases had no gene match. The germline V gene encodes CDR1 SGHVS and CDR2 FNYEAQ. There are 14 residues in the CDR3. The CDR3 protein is CASSLAALAGEQYF. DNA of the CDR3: TGTGCCAGCAGCTTAGCGGCCCTAGCGGGGGAGCAGTACTTC.

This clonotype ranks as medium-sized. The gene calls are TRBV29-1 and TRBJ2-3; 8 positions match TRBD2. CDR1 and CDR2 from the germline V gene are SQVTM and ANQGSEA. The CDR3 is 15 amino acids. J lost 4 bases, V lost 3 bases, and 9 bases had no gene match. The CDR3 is CSVEYRGGDSDTQYF. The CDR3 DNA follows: TGCAGCGTTGAGTACCGGGGGGGCGACTCAGATACGCAGTATTTT.